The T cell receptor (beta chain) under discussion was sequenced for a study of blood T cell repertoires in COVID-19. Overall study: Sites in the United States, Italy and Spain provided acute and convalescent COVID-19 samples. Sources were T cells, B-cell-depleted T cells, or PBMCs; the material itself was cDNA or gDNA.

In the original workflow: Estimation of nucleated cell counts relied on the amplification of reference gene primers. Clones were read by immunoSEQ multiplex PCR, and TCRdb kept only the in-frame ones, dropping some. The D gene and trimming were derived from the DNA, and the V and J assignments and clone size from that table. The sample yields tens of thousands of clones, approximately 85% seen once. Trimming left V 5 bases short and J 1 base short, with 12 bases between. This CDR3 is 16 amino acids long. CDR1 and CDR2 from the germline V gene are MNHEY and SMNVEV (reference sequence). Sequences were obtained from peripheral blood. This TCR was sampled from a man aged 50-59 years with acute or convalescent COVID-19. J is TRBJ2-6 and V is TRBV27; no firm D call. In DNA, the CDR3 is TGTGCCAGCAGTCTAAAGATAGCATCTGGGGCCAACGTCCTGACTTTC. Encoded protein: CASSLKIASGANVLTF.